One and the same sample provided the 27 T cell receptor beta chains below, sequenced in a study of blood T cell repertoires in COVID-19. Sequencing was performed with immunoSEQ multiplex PCR; in TCRdb, only in-frame clones are kept and a portion is missing. The data show 150,000 to 200,000 clones, with about 80% seen just once and about 8% held by the top ten. Input material: peripheral blood. Receptors were obtained from a woman aged 55-69 years with COVID-19, enrolled during active disease.

This clone was seen once. This chain connects TRBV28 to TRBJ2-7, with TRBD1 as a possible D gene (6 bases). CDR1 and CDR2 from the germline V gene are MDHEN and SYDVKM. The CDR3 length is 13 residues. With 2 bases removed from V and 4 bases from J, the gap between germline ends came to 9 bases. The CDR3 DNA reads as TGTGCCAGCAGTTTAGCAGGGGATTACGAGCAGTACTTC. This sequence encodes CASSLAGDYEQYF.

The chain combines TRBV27 with TRBJ1-1, with TRBD1 matching over 8 bases. Germline-derived CDR1 and CDR2 are MNHEY and SMNVEV (reference sequence). V was clipped by 5 bases and J by 8 bases; unmatched bases: 13. This CDR3 has 15 residues. The CDR3 sequence: CASSLRQGREWEAFF. The DNA for the CDR3 is TGTGCCAGCAGTCTAAGACAGGGGCGGGAGTGGGAAGCTTTCTTT.

The chain carries TRBV5-8 and TRBJ2-3; D might be TRBD2 (5 bases). The V and J ends lost 5 bases and 3 bases respectively, with 10 bases between them. Germline V gene data show CDR1 as SGHTS and CDR2 as YDEGEE. CDR3 length equals 13 residues. Here the CDR3 reads CASRSTGTDTQYF. The CDR3 DNA follows: TGTGCCAGCAGATCCACGGGGACAGATACGCAGTATTTT.

This chain's CDR3 is CASSVNPGQNTEAFF. The CDR3 region has the DNA TGTGCCAGCAGCGTCAACCCGGGACAGAACACTGAAGCTTTCTTT. The gene calls are TRBV6-4 and TRBJ1-1; TRBD1 is a possible D gene (6 bases). This CDR3 is built from 15 residues. From germline, CDR1 is MRHNA and CDR2 SNTAGT. V shed 6 bases and J shed 1 base, with 15 bases lying between them.

This chain uses TRBV9 with TRBJ1-3, with D maybe TRBD1 (6 bases). V lost 2 bases, J lost 0 bases, and 15 bases lay in between. Germline V lookup: CDR1 SGDLS, CDR2 YYNGEE. The CDR3 consists of 17 residues. The CDR3 spells CASSVSGQSSSGNTIYF. The CDR3 bases are TGTGCCAGCAGCGTTTCGGGACAATCGAGCTCTGGAAACACCATATATTTT.

The chain combines TRBV19 with TRBJ1-5, with 7 bases that match TRBD1. The J segment lost 6 bases and the V segment lost 6 bases, leaving 8 bases of the junction unmatched. Germline V gives CDR1 LNHDA, CDR2 SQIVND (reference sequence). The CDR3 runs to 14 residues. The chain's CDR3 is CASRLKGAGQPQHF. In DNA, the CDR3 is TGTGCCAGTAGGTTGAAGGGGGCAGGTCAGCCCCAGCATTTT. Full variable domain (missing parts from reference TRBV19 and TRBJ1-5): DGGITQSPKYLFRKEGQNVTLSCEQNLNHDAMYWYRQDPGQGLRLIYYSQIVNDFQKGDIAEGYSVSREKKESFPLTVTSAQKNPTAFYLCASRLKGAGQPQHFGDGTRLSIL.

V is TRBV7-3 and J is TRBJ1-4, with 7 bases aligning to TRBD1. Germline V gene data show CDR1 as SGHTA and CDR2 as FQGTGA. This CDR3 spans 15 amino acids. V dropped 7 bases and J dropped 5; count of bases not matched to a gene: 10. The CDR3 coding sequence is TGTGCCAGCACCATGAGACAGGGAGGAAATGAAAAACTGTTTTTT. It translates to CASTMRQGGNEKLFF.

The rearrangement joins TRBV4-1 to TRBJ2-5, with 12 bases fitting TRBD2. The J segment lost 1 base and the V segment lost 2 bases, leaving 5 bases of the junction unmatched. The CDR3 runs 17 residues. CDR1 and CDR2 (germline): MGHRA, YSYEKL. The DNA of the CDR3 is TGCGCCAGCAGCCAAACAACTAGCGGGAGGCCCCAAGAGACCCAGTACTTC. It is translated as CASSQTTSGRPQETQYF.

This sequence joins TRBV19 and TRBJ2-2; 10 bases line up with TRBD1. Germline values: CDR1 LNHDA, CDR2 SQIVND (reference sequence). The CDR3 spans 16 residues. V was clipped by 5 bases and J by 7 bases; unmatched bases: 10. CDR3 sequence reads: CASSPRTGGGNGELFF. The CDR3 nucleotides are TGTGCCAGTAGTCCCAGGACAGGGGGAGGGAACGGGGAGCTGTTTTTT.

This chain links TRBV6-5 with TRBJ2-2, with D possibly TRBD2 on 6 matching bases. This CDR3 is built from 13 residues. With 9 bases removed from V and 7 bases from J, the gap between germline ends came to 15 bases. Germline V gives CDR1 MNHEY, CDR2 SVGAGI. In DNA, the CDR3 is TGTGCCAGTGCTGAGGGAGGAAACGGGGAGCTGTTTTTT. Translated: CASAEGGNGELFF.

V usage is TRBV2 and J usage is TRBJ2-2; no reliable D call. With 3 bases removed from V and 1 base from J, the gap between germline ends came to 6 bases. This CDR3 is built from 14 residues. Germline V CDR1 and CDR2: SNHLY, FYNNEI. In DNA, the CDR3 is TGTGCCAGCAGTGATTGGCAGAACACCGGGGAGCTGTTTTTT. Protein: CASSDWQNTGELFF.

The rearrangement joins TRBV2 to TRBJ1-1; D call uncertain. The CDR3 extends over 12 amino acids. CDR1 is SNHLY, CDR2 FYNNEI, per germline. The V end lost 7 bases, the J end lost 8 bases, and 14 bases lay between the germline ends. This CDR3 reads CASMFPNREAFF. In DNA, the CDR3 is TGTGCCAGCATGTTCCCAAATAGAGAAGCTTTCTTT. Supplemented by reference TRBV2 and TRBJ1-1, the full variable domain reads EPEVTQTPSHQVTQMGQEVILRCVPISNHLYFYWYRQILGQKVEFLVSFYNNEISEKSEIFDDQFSVERPDGSNFTLKIRSTKLEDSAMYFCASMFPNREAFFGQGTRLTVV.

The rearrangement joins TRBV7-2 to TRBJ2-7; maybe TRBD1 (6 bases). Between the trimmed V and J ends, which lost 2 bases and 7 bases, there was a span of 12 bases. Germline-derived CDR1 and CDR2 are SGHTA and FQGNSA. This CDR3 spans 13 amino acids. The CDR3 region is CASSLYAGDEQYV. The CDR3 DNA sequence: TGTGCCAGCAGCTTATACGCAGGGGATGAGCAGTACGTC.

The J gene is TRBJ2-3, the V gene TRBV6-5; possible D gene TRBD1, 6 bases. Trimming shortened V by 6 bases and J by 3 bases, and 10 bases separated the two germline ends. Germline CDR1 reads MNHEY; CDR2 reads SVGAGI. CDR3 length equals 13 residues. CDR3 protein: CASRPQGTDTQYF. The CDR3 DNA reads as TGTGCCAGCAGACCACAGGGAACAGATACGCAGTATTTT.

V usage is TRBV9 and J usage is TRBJ1-1; 8 bases fit TRBD1. CDR3 length: 15 amino acids. J gave up 2 bases and V 3 bases, and 6 bases lay outside the gene matches. Germline V CDR1 and CDR2: SGDLS, YYNGEE. CDR3 nucleotides: TGTGCCAGCAGCGCTCCGGGACAGGTCAACACTGAAGCTTTCTTT. Translation gives CASSAPGQVNTEAFF. The whole variable domain, remainder taken from reference TRBV9 and TRBJ1-1, is DSGVTQTPKHLITATGQRVTLRCSPRSGDLSVYWYQQSLDQGLQFLIQYYNGEERAKGNILERFSAQQFPDLHSELNLSSLELGDSALYFCASSAPGQVNTEAFFGQGTRLTVV.

The rearrangement links TRBV27 to TRBJ1-1, with D possibly matching TRBD1 (5 bases). The CDR3 contains 12 residues. In germline, CDR1 is MNHEY, CDR2 SMNVEV (reference sequence). V shed 10 bases and J shed 10 bases, with 19 bases lying between them. The DNA of the CDR3 is TGTGCCACCCAACGGGCGGGGGGTCTAGCTTTCTTT. This codes for CATQRAGGLAFF.

The chain has TRBV28 and TRBJ1-1, with a weak D call TRBD1 (6 bases). The CDR3 is 14 amino acids. CDR1 and CDR2 from the germline V gene are MDHEN and SYDVKM. V lost 6 bases and J 0 bases, leaving 11 bases between the germline ends. CDR3 protein: CASRPGTLNTEAFF. The DNA of the CDR3 is TGTGCCAGCAGACCCGGGACACTGAACACTGAAGCTTTCTTT.

V and J are TRBV12-3 or TRBV12-4 and TRBJ2-3; D remains unclear. V was pared by 6 bases and J by 4 bases, with 11 bases between. CDR3 length: 13 amino acids. This CDR3 is CASSLSLADTQYF. The CDR3 coding sequence is TGTGCCAGCAGCCTTTCCCTAGCAGATACGCAGTATTTT.

The sample holds one count of this clone. The chain links TRBV6-2 or TRBV6-3 to TRBJ2-7, with a weak D call TRBD1 (6 bases). Looked up from germline, CDR1 is MNHEY and CDR2 is SVGEGT. The CDR3 runs to 14 residues. Trimming left V 2 bases short and J 3 bases short, with 11 bases between. The CDR3 DNA is TGTGCCAGCAGTTACGGACAGTCTTACTACGAGCAGTACTTC. Encoded protein: CASSYGQSYYEQYF.

For this clone: At one end, the junction sequence differs from germline, possibly due to a read error. The genes are TRBV5-1 and TRBJ2-5; 10 bases are shared with TRBD2. CDR3 size: 15 residues. Germline V CDR1 and CDR2: SGHRS, YFSETQ. CDR3 bases: TGCGCCAGCAGGACTCTAGCGGGGGCAGGGGAGAGCCAGTACTTC. Protein product: CASRTLAGAGESQYF.

In this sample, this clone turned up a few times. The chain recombines TRBV28 with TRBJ2-1; TRBD2 matches at 11 bases. The CDR3 is 16 amino acids. Unmatched junction bases numbered 7, after V lost 5 bases and J lost 4 bases. CDR1 is MDHEN, CDR2 SYDVKM, per germline. This CDR3 reads CASSPTTSGTYNEQFF. The DNA for the CDR3 is TGTGCCAGCAGTCCAACGACTAGCGGGACATACAATGAGCAGTTCTTC.

The chain links TRBV11-3 to TRBJ2-2, with 9 nucleotides matching TRBD1. The CDR3 runs 15 residues. CDR1 is SGHNT, CDR2 YENEEA, per germline. Unmatched junction bases numbered 7, after V lost 5 bases and J lost 6 bases. The CDR3 coding sequence is TGTGCCAGCAGCCCCGGGACAGGGAATGCCGGGGAGCTGTTTTTT. The encoded protein is CASSPGTGNAGELFF.

The chain combines TRBV19 with TRBJ1-2; 9 bases match TRBD1. The CDR3 is 13 amino acids. Unmatched junction bases numbered 7, after V lost 6 bases and J lost 8 bases. The germline V gene has CDR1 LNHDA and CDR2 SQIVND (reference sequence). The CDR3 loop reads CASRQGALRGYTF. CDR3 coding DNA: TGTGCCAGTAGACAGGGGGCGCTGAGGGGCTACACCTTC. Supplemented by reference TRBV19 and TRBJ1-2, the full variable domain reads DGGITQSPKYLFRKEGQNVTLSCEQNLNHDAMYWYRQDPGQGLRLIYYSQIVNDFQKGDIAEGYSVSREKKESFPLTVTSAQKNPTAFYLCASRQGALRGYTFGSGTRLTVV.

The J gene is TRBJ1-2, the V gene TRBV5-1, with 7 bases fitting TRBD1. Germline CDR1 and CDR2: SGHRS and YFSETQ. V was clipped by 3 bases and J by 5 bases; unmatched bases: 10. The CDR3 has 15 amino acids. The CDR3 DNA reads TGCGCCAGCAGCTCGGGACAGATCAGTCCTTATGGCTACACCTTC. It translates to CASSSGQISPYGYTF.

The genes are TRBV28 and TRBJ1-5, with TRBD1 matching over 10 bases. Germline-derived CDR1 and CDR2 are MDHEN and SYDVKM. The ends lost 9 bases at V and 5 bases at J; junction bases unmatched: 4. The CDR3 runs 13 residues. The CDR3 loop is CASWDRGYQPQHF. CDR3 DNA sequence: TGTGCCAGTTGGGACAGGGGCTATCAGCCCCAGCATTTT.

This chain connects TRBV3-1 (or the pseudogene TRBV3-2) to TRBJ1-5; D gene unclear. Looked up from germline, CDR1 is LGHDT and CDR2 is YNNKEL (reference sequence). V was shortened by 0 bases and J by 7 bases, with 13 bases between the two germline ends. This CDR3 has 15 residues. CDR3 loop: CASSQDTGFRQPQHF. The CDR3 region has the DNA TGTGCCAGCAGCCAAGATACCGGGTTTAGGCAGCCCCAGCATTTT.

The chain recombines TRBV11-3 with TRBJ1-2; D is possibly TRBD1 (6 bases). The germline gives CDR1 SGHNT, CDR2 YENEEA. The CDR3 is 17 residues long. Between the trimmed V and J ends, which lost 2 bases and 4 bases, there was a span of 20 bases. CDR3 region: CASSLYGVRGRGYGYTF. The CDR3 DNA reads as TGTGCCAGCAGCTTATATGGCGTTAGGGGGAGGGGCTATGGCTACACCTTC. Full variable domain (remainder filled in from reference TRBV11-3 and TRBJ1-2): EAGVVQSPRYKIIEKKQPVAFWCNPISGHNTLYWYLQNLGQGPELLIRYENEEAVDDSQLPKDRFSAERLKGVDSTLKIQPAELGDSAVYLCASSLYGVRGRGYGYTFGSGTRLTVV.